A selection of T cell receptor beta chains follows, all from one sample in a study of Graves' ophthalmopathy and Graves' hyperthyroidism. A single record per CDR3 protein comes from TCRdb applying MiXCR to the multiplex PCR reads. The sample lists under 200,000 distinct CDR3 sequences, 30% to 45% occurring once. Material: peripheral blood. Receptors originate from a woman in her thirties or forties with Graves' ophthalmopathy. The CDR3 runs from the conserved cysteine through the conserved F or W. D genes are given only for firm matches. The listing skips clone size in some rows; elsewhere it reads once, few, many or a size class.

>NA|TRBJ1-3|many|TRBV28
TGTGCCAGCAGATCCTGGGGCTCTGGAAACACCATATATTTT
CASRSWGSGNTIYF
>TRBD2|TRBJ2-7|NA|TRBV6-2/TRBV6-3
TGTGCCAGCAGTTCATCTAGCGGGAGATTCTCCTACGAGCAGTACTTC
CASSSSSGRFSYEQYF
>NA|TRBJ1-1|many|TRBV12-3/TRBV12-4
TGTGCCAGCACCGATCGACTGGCGGGGGGCCGAAAAACTGAAGCTTTCTTT
CASTDRLAGGRKTEAFF
>TRBD1|TRBJ1-5|few|TRBV28
TGTGCCAGCAGATCCCTAACAGGGGGGGGTCAGCCCCAGCATTTT
CASRSLTGGGQPQHF
>NA|TRBJ2-5|many|TRBV7-6
TGTGCCACCTTGGGGCCGTACCAAGAGACCCAGTACTTC
CATLGPYQETQYF
>NA|TRBJ2-5|NA|TRBV30
TGTGCCTGGAGTGCCGGACTCCTCAAGCTGGAGACCCAGTACTTC
CAWSAGLLKLETQYF
>NA|TRBJ2-4|NA|TRBV12-3/TRBV12-4
TGTGCCAGCAGTTTAGAAGAAAACATTCAGTACTTC
CASSLEENIQYF
>NA|TRBJ2-7|many|TRBV4-3
TGCGCCAGCAGCCAAGACAGGGATCGCGAGCAGTACTTC
CASSQDRDREQYF
>TRBD2|TRBJ2-5|NA|TRBV11-2
TGTGCCAGCAGCTATGGGACTAGCGGGAGAGTAGGAGAGACCCAGTACTTC
CASSYGTSGRVGETQYF
>NA|TRBJ2-5|NA|TRBV10-3
TGTGCCATCAGTAGGGGAGAGACCCAGTACTTC
CAISRGETQYF
>NA|TRBJ1-5|many|TRBV19
TGTGCCAGTAGTGATACAGGGTACGGGGATCAGCCCCAGCATTTT
CASSDTGYGDQPQHF
>NA|TRBJ2-5|few|TRBV28
TGTGCCAGCACCACTCTCACACAAGAGACCCAGTACTTC
CASTTLTQETQYF
>NA|TRBJ2-4|NA|TRBV6-5
TGTGCCAGCAGTTCCACCGGAGATGACAGGTGCTTC
CASSSTGDDRCF
>NA|TRBJ2-7|NA|TRBV7-8
TGTGCCAGCAGCGTGGACCAGTTGGGCGAGCAGTACTTC
CASSVDQLGEQYF
>NA|TRBJ1-2|NA|TRBV12-5
TGTGCTAGTGGTTTGGGGGGCTATGGCTACACCTTC
CASGLGGYGYTF
>TRBD1|TRBJ2-7|NA|TRBV20-1
TGCAGTGCTAGAGTTGATGGACAGGGGGCGCCCACCTACGAGCAGTACTTC
CSARVDGQGAPTYEQYF
>NA|TRBJ1-2|many|TRBV11-3
TGTGCCAGCAGCTATCGCGGGGCTGCCCCCGGCTACACCTTC
CASSYRGAAPGYTF
>TRBD1|TRBJ1-5|many|TRBV12-3/TRBV12-4
TGTGCCAGCAGTTCGGGACAGGGGTTATATAGCAATCAGCCCCAGCATTTT
CASSSGQGLYSNQPQHF
>NA|TRBJ2-7|NA|TRBV6-1
TGTGCCAGCAGTGAAGGTGGCAGCTCCTACGAGCAGTACTTC
CASSEGGSSYEQYF